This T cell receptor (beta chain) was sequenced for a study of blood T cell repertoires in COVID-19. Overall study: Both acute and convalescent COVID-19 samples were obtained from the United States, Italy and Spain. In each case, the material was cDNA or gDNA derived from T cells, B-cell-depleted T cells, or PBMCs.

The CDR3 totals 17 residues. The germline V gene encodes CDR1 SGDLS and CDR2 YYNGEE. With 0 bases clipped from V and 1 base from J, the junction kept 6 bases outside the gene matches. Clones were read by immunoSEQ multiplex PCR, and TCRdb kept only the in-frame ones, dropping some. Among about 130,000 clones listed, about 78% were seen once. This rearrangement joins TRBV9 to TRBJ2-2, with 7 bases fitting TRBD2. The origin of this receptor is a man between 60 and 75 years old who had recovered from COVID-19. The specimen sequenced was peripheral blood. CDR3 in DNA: TGTGCCAGCAGCGTAGGAGGGAGGGTTGAGAACACCGGGGAGCTGTTTTTT. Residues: CASSVGGRVENTGELFF.